The T cell receptor beta chain described here comes from a study of blood T cells in healthy people across ages. Study results and limitations: With age, beta diversity per million T cells declined roughly linearly, significantly by 30 to 40. Because sorting was not performed, PBMCs prevented conclusive naive versus antigen-experienced comparison.

With a J-beta primer mix and a sample-barcoded 5' primer, a second PCR ran about 6 to 11 cycles. The study obtained at least 2.5 million CDR3-containing paired-end reads from every sample. TCRdb itself ran the 5' RACE reads through MiXCR, one entry per CDR3 protein. The sample lists about 730,000 distinct CDR3 sequences, roughly 45% seen once, with 20% to 25% in the top ten. Peripheral blood from each donor was collected in a volume of 9.5 to 10 milliliters. The CDR3 totals 15 residues. The germline V gene has CDR1 KGHSH and CDR2 LQKENI. With 4 bases clipped from V and 9 bases from J, the junction kept 5 bases outside the gene matches. A single count supports this clonotype. Antigen: not known.

The chain couples TRBV18 to TRBJ2-1; 14 nucleotides agree with TRBD2. The sample comprised blood. The receptor comes from a woman aged 60 to 75 in good health. CDR3 nucleotide sequence: TGTGCCAGCTCACGGGAGACTAGCGGGAGGGGTGAGCAGTTCTTC. Amino acid sequence: CASSRETSGRGEQFF.